The clone carrying this T cell receptor (beta chain) was detected only a few times. Antigen specificity is unknown. Time point: pre-sensitization, week 0. Treatment here: therapeutic diphenylcyclopropenone sensitization with weekly scalp DPC. In every case, blood was obtained before the patch test was applied. Germline loops: CDR1 SNHLY, CDR2 FYNNEI. CDR3 size: 13 residues. J lost 9 bases, V lost 7 bases, and 9 bases had no gene match. The sample originates from a study of human T cells and chemical hapten exposure. Turning to the study itself: A roughly 2 cm by roughly 2 cm inner upper arm patch received 2% DPC for sensitization. Findings and limits, study-wide: With DPC sensitization, TCRs exceeding 1 in 1000 frequency showed no change.

TCRdb fed the RACE reads into MiXCR, producing one record per CDR3 protein. The sample contains under 400,000 distinct CDR3 sequences, approximately 5.1% of which appear only once. The sequence derives from a woman aged 45-65 years with alopecia areata. Some clones in this sample may be carry-over from other donors' samples. The chain joins TRBV2 to TRBJ2-1, with 7 bases fitting TRBD2. Sequences were derived from whole blood, sampled in connection with sensitization to the hapten diphenylcyclopropenone (DPC). CDR3: CASMLGGFGEQFF. The CDR3 region has the DNA TGTGCCAGCATGTTGGGAGGGTTTGGTGAGCAGTTCTTC.